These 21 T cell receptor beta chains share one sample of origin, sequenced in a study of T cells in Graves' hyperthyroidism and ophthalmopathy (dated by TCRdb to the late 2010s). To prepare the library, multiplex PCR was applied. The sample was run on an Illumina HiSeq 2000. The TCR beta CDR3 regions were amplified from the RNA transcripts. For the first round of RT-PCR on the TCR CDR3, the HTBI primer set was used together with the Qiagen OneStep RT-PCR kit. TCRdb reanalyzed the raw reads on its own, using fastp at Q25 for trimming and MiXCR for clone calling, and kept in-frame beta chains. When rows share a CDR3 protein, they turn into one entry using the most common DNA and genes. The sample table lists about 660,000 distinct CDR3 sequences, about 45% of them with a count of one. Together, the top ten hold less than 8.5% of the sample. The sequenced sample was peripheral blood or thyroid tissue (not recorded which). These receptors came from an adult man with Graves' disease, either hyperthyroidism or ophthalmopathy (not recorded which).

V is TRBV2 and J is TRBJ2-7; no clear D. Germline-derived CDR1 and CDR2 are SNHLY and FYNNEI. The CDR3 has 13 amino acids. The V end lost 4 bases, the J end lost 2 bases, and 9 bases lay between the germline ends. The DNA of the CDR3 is TGTGCCAGCAGTGGGAACCCAGCCTACGAGCAGTACTTC. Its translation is CASSGNPAYEQYF.

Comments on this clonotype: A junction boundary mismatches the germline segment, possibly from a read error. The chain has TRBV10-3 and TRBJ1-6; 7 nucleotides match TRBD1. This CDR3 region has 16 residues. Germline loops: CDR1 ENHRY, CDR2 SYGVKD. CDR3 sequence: CASSLGGTATNSPLHF. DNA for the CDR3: TGTGCCAGCAGTTTAGGAGGGACAGCGACGAATTCACCCCTCCACTTT.

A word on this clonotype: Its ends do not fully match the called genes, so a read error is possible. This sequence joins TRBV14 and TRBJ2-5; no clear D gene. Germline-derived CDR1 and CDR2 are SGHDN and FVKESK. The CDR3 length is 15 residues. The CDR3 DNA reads TGTGCCAGCAGCCCAGATCTGTGGGTTCTAGAGGCCCAGTACTTC. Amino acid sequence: CASSPDLWVLEAQYF.

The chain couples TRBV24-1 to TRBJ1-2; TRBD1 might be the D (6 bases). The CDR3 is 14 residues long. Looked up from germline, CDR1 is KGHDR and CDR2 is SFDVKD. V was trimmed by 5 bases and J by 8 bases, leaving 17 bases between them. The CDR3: CATSGGLGADGYTF. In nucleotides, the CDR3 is TGTGCCACCAGTGGGGGACTGGGGGCCGACGGCTACACCTTC.

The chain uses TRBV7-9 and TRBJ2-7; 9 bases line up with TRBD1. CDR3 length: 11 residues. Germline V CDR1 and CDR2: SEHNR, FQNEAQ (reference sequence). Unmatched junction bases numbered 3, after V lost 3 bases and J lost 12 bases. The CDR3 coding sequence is TGTGCCAGCAGCTTCGGGACAGGGTTGTACTTC. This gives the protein CASSFGTGLYF.

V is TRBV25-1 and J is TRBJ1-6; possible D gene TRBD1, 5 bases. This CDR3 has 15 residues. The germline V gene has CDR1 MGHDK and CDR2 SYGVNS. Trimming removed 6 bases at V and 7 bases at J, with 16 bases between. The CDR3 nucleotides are TGTGCCAGCAGCCCGACCGGGACGGTGAATTCACCCCTCCACTTT. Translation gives CASSPTGTVNSPLHF.

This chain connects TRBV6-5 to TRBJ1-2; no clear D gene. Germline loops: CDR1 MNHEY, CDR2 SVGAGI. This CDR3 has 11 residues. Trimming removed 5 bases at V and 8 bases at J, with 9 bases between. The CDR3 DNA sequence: TGTGCCAGCAGTGAAGGGATGGGCTACACCTTC. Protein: CASSEGMGYTF.

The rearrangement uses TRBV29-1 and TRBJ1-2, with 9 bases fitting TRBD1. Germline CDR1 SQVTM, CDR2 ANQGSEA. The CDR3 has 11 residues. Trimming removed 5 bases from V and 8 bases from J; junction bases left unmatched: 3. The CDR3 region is CSVWTGEGYTF. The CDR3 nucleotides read TGCAGCGTTTGGACAGGGGAGGGCTACACCTTC.

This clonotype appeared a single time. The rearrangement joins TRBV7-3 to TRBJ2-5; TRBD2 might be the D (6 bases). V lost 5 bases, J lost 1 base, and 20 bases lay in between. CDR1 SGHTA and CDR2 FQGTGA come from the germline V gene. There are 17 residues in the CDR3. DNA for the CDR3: TGTGCCAGCAGCGGGCCGAACACCGCGGGAATCCAAGAGACCCAGTACTTC. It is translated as CASSGPNTAGIQETQYF.

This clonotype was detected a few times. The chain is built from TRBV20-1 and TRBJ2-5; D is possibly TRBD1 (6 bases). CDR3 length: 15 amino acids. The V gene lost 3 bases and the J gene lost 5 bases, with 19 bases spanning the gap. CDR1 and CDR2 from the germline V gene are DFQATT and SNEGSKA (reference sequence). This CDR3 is CSARTGTTRRETQYF. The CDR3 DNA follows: TGCAGTGCTAGGACCGGGACAACTCGACGGGAGACCCAGTACTTC.

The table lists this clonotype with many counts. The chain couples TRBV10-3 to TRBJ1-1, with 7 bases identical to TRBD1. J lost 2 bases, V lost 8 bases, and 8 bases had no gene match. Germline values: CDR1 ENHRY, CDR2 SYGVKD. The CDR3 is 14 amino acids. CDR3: CAIGKGAQNTEAFF. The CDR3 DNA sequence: TGTGCCATCGGGAAGGGGGCTCAAAACACTGAAGCTTTCTTT.

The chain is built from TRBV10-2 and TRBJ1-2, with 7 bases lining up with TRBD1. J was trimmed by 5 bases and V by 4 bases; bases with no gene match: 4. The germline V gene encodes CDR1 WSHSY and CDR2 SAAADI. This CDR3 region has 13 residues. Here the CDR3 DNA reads TGCGCCAGCAGTGCCGACAGGGAATATGGCTACACCTTC. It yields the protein CASSADREYGYTF.

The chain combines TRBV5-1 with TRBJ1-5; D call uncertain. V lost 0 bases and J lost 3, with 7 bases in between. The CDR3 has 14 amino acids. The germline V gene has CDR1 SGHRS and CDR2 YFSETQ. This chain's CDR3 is CASSLGDLNQPQHF. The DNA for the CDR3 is TGCGCCAGCAGCTTGGGAGACCTCAATCAGCCCCAGCATTTT.

Here the CDR3 DNA reads TGTGCCAGTAACTCCCCGGAAGGGTTTATCTCTGGGGCCAACGTCCTGACTTTC. Protein product: CASNSPEGFISGANVLTF. The chain combines TRBV19 with TRBJ2-6, with unresolved D. The CDR3 runs to 18 residues. Germline V gene data show CDR1 as LNHDA and CDR2 as SQIVND (reference sequence). V dropped 7 bases and J dropped 0 bases, with 19 bases sitting between them.

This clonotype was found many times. The CDR3 nucleotides are TGTGCCAGCAGGGACAGCTATAGCAATCAGCCCCAGCATTTT. Its translation: CASRDSYSNQPQHF. The V and J genes are TRBV2 and TRBJ1-5; perhaps TRBD1 as D (6 bases). The CDR3 totals 14 residues. Germline values: CDR1 SNHLY, CDR2 FYNNEI. V lost 6 bases and J lost 0, with 9 bases in between.

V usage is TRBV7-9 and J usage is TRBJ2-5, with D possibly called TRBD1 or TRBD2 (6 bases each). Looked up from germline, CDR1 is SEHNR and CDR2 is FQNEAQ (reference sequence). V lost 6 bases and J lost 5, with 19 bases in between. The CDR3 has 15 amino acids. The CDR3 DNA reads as TGTGCCAGCAGTTACGTCGGGGGCGCGGGGGAGACCCAGTACTTC. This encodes CASSYVGGAGETQYF. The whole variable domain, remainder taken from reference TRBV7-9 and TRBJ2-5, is DTGVSQNPRHKITKRGQNVTFRCDPISEHNRLYWYRQTLGQGPEFLTYFQNEAQLEKSRLLSDRFSAERPKGSFSTLEIQRTEQGDSAMYLCASSYVGGAGETQYFGPGTRLLVL.

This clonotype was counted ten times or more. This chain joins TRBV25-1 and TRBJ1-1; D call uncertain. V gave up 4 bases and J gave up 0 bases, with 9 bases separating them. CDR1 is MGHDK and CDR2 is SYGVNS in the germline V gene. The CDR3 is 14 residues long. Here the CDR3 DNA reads TGTGCCAGCAGTGCGCTCGGGATGAACACTGAAGCTTTCTTT. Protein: CASSALGMNTEAFF.

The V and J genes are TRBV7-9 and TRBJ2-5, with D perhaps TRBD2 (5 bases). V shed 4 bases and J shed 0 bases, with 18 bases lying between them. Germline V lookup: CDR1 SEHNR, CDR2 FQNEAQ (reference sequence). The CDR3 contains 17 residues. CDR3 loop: CASSSRPIKRYQETQYF. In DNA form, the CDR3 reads TGTGCCAGCAGCTCACGCCCCATCAAGCGGTACCAAGAGACCCAGTACTTC.

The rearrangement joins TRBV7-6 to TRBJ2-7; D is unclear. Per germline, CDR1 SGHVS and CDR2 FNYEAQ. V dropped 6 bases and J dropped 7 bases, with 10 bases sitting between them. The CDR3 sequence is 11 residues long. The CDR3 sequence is CASRRHGEQYF. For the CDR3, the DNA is TGTGCCAGCAGGAGACACGGGGAGCAGTACTTC.

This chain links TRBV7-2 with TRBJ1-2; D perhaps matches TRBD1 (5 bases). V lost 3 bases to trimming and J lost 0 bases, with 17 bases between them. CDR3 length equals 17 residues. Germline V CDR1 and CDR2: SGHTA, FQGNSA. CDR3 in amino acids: CASSLAPGTQPNYGYTF. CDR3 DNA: TGTGCCAGCAGCTTGGCCCCCGGGACCCAACCTAACTATGGCTACACCTTC.

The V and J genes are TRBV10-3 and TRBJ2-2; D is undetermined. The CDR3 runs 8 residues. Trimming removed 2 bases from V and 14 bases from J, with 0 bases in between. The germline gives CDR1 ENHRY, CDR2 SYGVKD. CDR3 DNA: TGTGCCATCAGTGAGCTGTTTTTT. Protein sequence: CAISELFF.